This T cell receptor (beta chain) was sequenced in a study of T cell changes during pregnancy in multiple sclerosis. The CDR3 is 15 residues long. Germline V gene lookup returns CDR1 SGDLS and CDR2 YYNGEE. Trimming took 4 bases from V and 5 from J; bases not matched to a gene: 11. Produced via immunoSEQ multiplex PCR; TCRdb's table is partial and in-frame only. Here the sample spans tens of thousands of clones, approximately 94% being singletons. The sequences come from CD8+ T cells from peripheral blood mononuclear cells, collected in the second trimester of pregnancy. V and J are TRBV9 and TRBJ1-1, with 7 bases that match TRBD1. The receptor was derived from a female donor with multiple sclerosis, enrolled in a pregnancy study. DNA for the CDR3: TGTGCCAGCAGCCCCCCGGGCCAGGGGGGAACTGAAGCTTTCTTT. It yields the protein CASSPPGQGGTEAFF. Filled out from reference TRBV9 and TRBJ1-1, the complete variable domain reads DSGVTQTPKHLITATGQRVTLRCSPRSGDLSVYWYQQSLDQGLQFLIQYYNGEERAKGNILERFSAQQFPDLHSELNLSSLELGDSALYFCASSPPGQGGTEAFFGQGTRLTVV.